These 8 T cell receptor beta chains were all obtained from the same sample, sequenced in a study of T cell responses to AZD1222 COVID-19 vaccine. Only in-frame clones appear in the TCRdb table, and some are missing; sequencing was by immunoSEQ multiplex PCR. Among about 150,000 clones listed, around 91% were seen once. Specimen: peripheral blood, collected on day 0 of AZD1222 vaccination. All receptors derive from an adult in good health.

The V gene is TRBV18, the J gene TRBJ2-1; 8 positions match TRBD2. V trimming: 5 bases; J trimming: 7 bases; junction bases outside the gene matches: 13. The V gene's germline CDR1 is KGHSH and CDR2 LQKENI. This CDR3 has 16 amino acids. The CDR3 reads CASSREGAGVLNEQFF. Here the CDR3 DNA reads TGTGCCAGCTCAAGAGAAGGAGCGGGAGTGCTTAATGAGCAGTTCTTC.

The V gene is TRBV10-3, the J gene TRBJ1-2; D remains unclear. V was cut by 10 bases and J by 4 bases, with 10 bases left in between. From germline, CDR1 is ENHRY and CDR2 SYGVKD. CDR3 length: 11 residues. The DNA for the CDR3 is TGTGCCACCATGGCAGCCTATGGCTACACCTTC. Translated: CATMAAYGYTF.

The V call is TRBV3-1 (or the pseudogene TRBV3-2), the J call TRBJ2-7, with D unresolved. CDR3 length: 14 residues. Germline assignment: CDR1 LGHDT and CDR2 YNNKEL (reference sequence). V was clipped by 1 base and J by 4 bases, with 11 bases between them. CDR3 protein: CASSQAQISYEQYF. The CDR3 nucleotides read TGTGCCAGCAGCCAAGCCCAAATCTCGTACGAGCAGTACTTC.

This sequence joins TRBV5-1 and TRBJ2-7, with 9 bases that match TRBD2. Trimming at V came to 6 bases and at J to 3 bases, leaving 7 bases not matched to a gene. Germline assignment: CDR1 SGHRS and CDR2 YFSETQ. The CDR3 extends over 14 amino acids. The CDR3 coding sequence is TGCGCCAGCACCGTAGCGGGAGACCTCTACGAGCAGTACTTC. The encoded protein is CASTVAGDLYEQYF.

This clone appeared once. The V and J genes are TRBV7-3 and TRBJ2-2; 9 nucleotides align to TRBD2. The germline CDR1 and CDR2 sequences are SGHTA and FQGTGA. This CDR3 has 16 residues. The J segment lost 6 bases and the V segment lost 5 bases, leaving 10 bases of the junction unmatched. The CDR3 loop reads CASSVASGARSGELFF. CDR3 in DNA: TGTGCCAGCAGCGTTGCTAGCGGGGCCCGATCCGGGGAGCTGTTTTTT.

The chain employs TRBV4-2 and TRBJ1-2; D remains unclear. The V gene's germline CDR1 is LGHNA and CDR2 YNFKEQ. This CDR3 has 12 residues. V was cut by 0 bases and J by 4 bases, with 3 bases left in between. The CDR3: CASSQDFYGYTF. As DNA, the CDR3 is TGTGCCAGCAGCCAAGACTTCTATGGCTACACCTTC.

The CDR3 sequence: CASSEPPVVGGHIQYF. The CDR3 nucleotides are TGCGCCAGCAGTGAGCCCCCGGTCGTGGGAGGACACATTCAGTACTTC. The chain joins TRBV10-1 to TRBJ2-4, with a weak D call TRBD2 (6 bases). The CDR3 is made up of 16 amino acids. Germline V CDR1 and CDR2: WNHNN, SYGVQD (reference sequence). Trimming stripped 2 bases from V and 8 bases from J, with 19 bases between.

The chain combines TRBV2 with TRBJ2-5; 7 bases agree with TRBD2. The CDR3 covers 13 residues. J gave up 1 base and V 6 bases, and 2 bases lay outside the gene matches. Germline values: CDR1 SNHLY, CDR2 FYNNEI. The CDR3 reads CASSGGTQETQYF. The CDR3 coding sequence is TGTGCCAGCAGCGGGGGGACCCAAGAGACCCAGTACTTC.